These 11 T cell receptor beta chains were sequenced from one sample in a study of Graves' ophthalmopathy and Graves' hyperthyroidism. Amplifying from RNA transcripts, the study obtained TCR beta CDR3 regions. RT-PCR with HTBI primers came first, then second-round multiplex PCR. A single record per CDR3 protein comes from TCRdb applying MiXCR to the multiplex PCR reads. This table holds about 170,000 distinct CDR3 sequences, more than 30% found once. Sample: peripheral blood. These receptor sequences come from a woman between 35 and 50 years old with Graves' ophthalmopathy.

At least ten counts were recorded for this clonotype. The CDR3 reads CASNPLTRTGSPEQYF. For the CDR3, the DNA is TGTGCCAGCAATCCGCTTACGCGGACAGGGAGTCCCGAGCAGTACTTC. The genes are TRBV7-8 and TRBJ2-7; 8 nucleotides line up with TRBD1. Germline CDR1 reads SGHVS; CDR2 reads FQNEAQ. The CDR3 has 16 amino acids. The V gene end was trimmed by 7 bases and the J gene end by 6 bases; junction bases not matched to a gene: 17. Full variable domain (remainder filled in from reference TRBV7-8 and TRBJ2-7): GAGVSQSPRYKVAKRGQDVALRCDPISGHVSLFWYQQALGQGPEFLTYFQNEAQLDKSGLPSDRFFAERPEGSVSTLKIQRTQQEDSAVYLCASNPLTRTGSPEQYFGPGTRLTVT.

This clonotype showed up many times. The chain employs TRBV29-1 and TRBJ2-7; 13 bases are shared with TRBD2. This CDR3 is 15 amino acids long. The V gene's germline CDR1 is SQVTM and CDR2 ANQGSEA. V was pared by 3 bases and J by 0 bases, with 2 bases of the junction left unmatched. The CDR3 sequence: CSVDGTSGNSYEQYF. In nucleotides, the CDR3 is TGCAGCGTTGACGGGACTAGCGGGAACTCCTACGAGCAGTACTTC.

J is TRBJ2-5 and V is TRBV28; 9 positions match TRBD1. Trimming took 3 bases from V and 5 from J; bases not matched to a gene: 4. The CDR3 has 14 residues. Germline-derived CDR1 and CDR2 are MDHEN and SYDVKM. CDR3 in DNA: TGTGCCAGCAGTTTTGGACAGGGGCAGGAGACCCAGTACTTC. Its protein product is CASSFGQGQETQYF.

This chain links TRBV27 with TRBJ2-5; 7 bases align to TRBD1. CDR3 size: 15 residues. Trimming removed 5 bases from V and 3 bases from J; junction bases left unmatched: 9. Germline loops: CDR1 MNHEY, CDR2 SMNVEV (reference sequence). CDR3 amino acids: CASSRHNGQEETQYF. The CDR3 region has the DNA TGTGCCAGCAGTCGGCATAATGGACAGGAAGAGACCCAGTACTTC.

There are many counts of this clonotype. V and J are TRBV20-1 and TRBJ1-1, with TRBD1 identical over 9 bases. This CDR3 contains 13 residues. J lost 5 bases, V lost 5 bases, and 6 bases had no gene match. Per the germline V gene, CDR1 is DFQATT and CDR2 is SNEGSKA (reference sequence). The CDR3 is CSAPGQGVTEAFF. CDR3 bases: TGCAGTGCTCCGGGACAGGGAGTAACTGAAGCTTTCTTT.

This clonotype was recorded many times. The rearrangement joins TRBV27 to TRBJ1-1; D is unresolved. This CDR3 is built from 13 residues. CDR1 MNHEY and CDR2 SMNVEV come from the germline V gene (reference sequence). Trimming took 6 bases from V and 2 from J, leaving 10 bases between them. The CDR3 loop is CASRRQANTEAFF. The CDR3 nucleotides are TGTGCCAGCAGAAGGCAGGCAAACACTGAAGCTTTCTTT.

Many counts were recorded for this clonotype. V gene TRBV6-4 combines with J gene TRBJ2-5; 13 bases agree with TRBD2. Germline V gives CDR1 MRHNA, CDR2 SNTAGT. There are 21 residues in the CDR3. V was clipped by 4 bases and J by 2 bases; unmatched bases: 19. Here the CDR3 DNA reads TGTGCCAGCAGTGCCCCATTTAGGACTAGCGGGAGTCCCCGCCGACAAGAGACCCAGTACTTC. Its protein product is CASSAPFRTSGSPRRQETQYF.

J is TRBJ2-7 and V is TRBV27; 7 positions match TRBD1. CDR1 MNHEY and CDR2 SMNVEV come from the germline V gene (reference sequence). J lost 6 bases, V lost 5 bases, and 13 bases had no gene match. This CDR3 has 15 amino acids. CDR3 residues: CASSPLPTGLAEQYF. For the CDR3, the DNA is TGTGCCAGCAGTCCGCTCCCGACAGGGTTGGCCGAGCAGTACTTC.

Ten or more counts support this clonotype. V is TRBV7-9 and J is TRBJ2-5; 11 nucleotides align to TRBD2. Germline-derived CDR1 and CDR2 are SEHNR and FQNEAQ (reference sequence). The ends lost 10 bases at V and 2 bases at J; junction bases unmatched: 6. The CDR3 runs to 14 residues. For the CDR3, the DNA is TGTGCCATCCTACTAGCGGGAGTGCAAGAGACCCAGTACTTC. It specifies CAILLAGVQETQYF.

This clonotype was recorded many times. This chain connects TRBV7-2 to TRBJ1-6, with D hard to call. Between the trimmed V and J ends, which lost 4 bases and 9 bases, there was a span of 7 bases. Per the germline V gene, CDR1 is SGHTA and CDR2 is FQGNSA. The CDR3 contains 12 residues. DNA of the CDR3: TGTGCCAGCAGCTCCCCAGGTTCACCCCTCCACTTT. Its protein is CASSSPGSPLHF.

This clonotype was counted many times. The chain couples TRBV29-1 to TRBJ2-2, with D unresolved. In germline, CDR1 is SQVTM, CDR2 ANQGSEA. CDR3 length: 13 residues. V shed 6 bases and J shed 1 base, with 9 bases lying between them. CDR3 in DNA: TGCAGCGTGGGGTCAGGGAACACCGGGGAGCTGTTTTTT. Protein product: CSVGSGNTGELFF.